This T cell receptor (beta chain) was found in a study of T-cell reconstitution after alpha-beta-depleted transplantation in children (dated by TCRdb to the mid-2010s). About the investigation overall: T-cell immune reconstitution after TCRalphabeta/CD19-depleted allogeneic hematopoietic cell transplantation in children was quantitatively tracked in the study by means of TCR repertoire profiling. On the study overall, not on this receptor specifically: In some patients, the high TCRbeta diversity seen at day 60 was put down to recipient T cells and intrathymic progenitors that had survived conditioning. Apparently early alphabetaT-cell count recovery about two months after transplant reportedly relied on only several hundred rapidly expanded clones derived from non-depleted graft cells. Hyperexpanded clone frequencies declined over subsequent months; after one year, T-cell counts and TCRbeta diversity were mostly attributed to newly produced T cells.

Receptors were amplified or captured by PCR. Reads for this sample came from an Illumina HiSeq 2500. To normalize quantification of the TCRbeta repertoire, the TCR libraries were built with molecular barcoding that relied on unique molecular identifiers. TCRdb itself trimmed the public reads at Q25 with fastp, ran MiXCR and retained productive beta chains. Each record represents a unique CDR3 protein, reported with the most common genes and DNA among its rows. This sample lists 700,000 or so distinct CDR3 sequences; about an eighth were detected once. Around 0.8% of the sample lies in the top ten. CDR1 SGHVS and CDR2 FNYEAQ were looked up in the germline V gene. There are 19 amino acids in the CDR3, from cysteine to phenylalanine inclusive. The DNA shown is the 57-base CDR3, in frame from base 1. Trimming accounts for 0 bases at V and 5 bases at J, while the number of junction bases matched to no gene is 14.

Concerning this clonotype: The antigen it binds to is not known. Nothing much larger sits one base from this clone, and base qualities are not available.

The sample's treatment or condition label, decoded: allogeneic hematopoietic cell transplantation with graft depleted of TCRalphabeta T cells and CD19 B cells. The transplant recipients were children given TCRalphabeta/CD19-depleted allogeneic hematopoietic cell grafts. The input for sequencing was PBMCs, taken before TCRalphabeta/CD19-depleted stem cell transplant. The chain is assembled from TRBV7-6 and TRBJ2-1; TRBD2 aligns with 9 central bases. This sequence originates from a girl aged 2 to 10 with congenital amegakaryocytic thrombocytopenia, due to receive a stem cell transplant. The CDR3 region: CASSLAGPLTLAGDNEQFF. The nucleotides read TGTGCCAGCAGCTTAGCCGGTCCCCTGACCTTAGCGGGGGACAATGAGCAGTTCTTC.